This entry is about one T cell receptor beta chain. Sequencing was performed with immunoSEQ multiplex PCR; in TCRdb, only in-frame clones are kept and a portion is missing. Of more than 65,000 clones listed, 75% to 90% are singletons. The CDR3 sequence is 17 residues long. Germline values: CDR1 SGHVS, CDR2 FNYEAQ. Between the trimmed V and J ends, which lost 5 bases and 5 bases, there was a span of 24 bases. The source of the sample is a study of blood T cell repertoires in COVID-19. The sequencing input was peripheral blood. The chain couples TRBV7-6 to TRBJ2-5, with TRBD1 as a possible D gene (6 bases). The TCR sequence derives from a man older than 75 with acute or convalescent COVID-19. The CDR3: CASSTLLVRGARETQYF. The DNA for the CDR3 is TGTGCCAGCAGCACGTTATTGGTCAGGGGCGCGAGGGAGACCCAGTACTTC.